This T cell receptor (beta chain) is drawn from a study of shared clonotypes between healthy human individuals. Germline assignment: CDR1 MDHEN and CDR2 SYDVKM. CDR3 size: 13 residues. Assay: immunoSEQ multiplex PCR; the TCRdb copy retains only in-frame clones and omits some. Of 400,000 to 550,000 clones listed, 79% are singletons. Those who donated were healthy HIV-negative adults, with no recent acute infections or vaccinations reported. Turning to this clone: Compared with germline, one end of the junction differs, possibly owing to a read error. This sample also contains other DNA sequences that code for the same CDR3.

This clonotype was obtained from a woman aged 40 to 50 in good health. Some clones in this sample may be carry-over from other donors' samples. The sample taken for sequencing was PBMCs. The V gene is TRBV28, the J gene TRBJ1-6; D gene unclear. The CDR3 protein is CASSPVGNSPLHF. CDR3 DNA sequence: TGTGCCAGCAGTCCGGTGGGGAATTCACCCCTCCACTTC.